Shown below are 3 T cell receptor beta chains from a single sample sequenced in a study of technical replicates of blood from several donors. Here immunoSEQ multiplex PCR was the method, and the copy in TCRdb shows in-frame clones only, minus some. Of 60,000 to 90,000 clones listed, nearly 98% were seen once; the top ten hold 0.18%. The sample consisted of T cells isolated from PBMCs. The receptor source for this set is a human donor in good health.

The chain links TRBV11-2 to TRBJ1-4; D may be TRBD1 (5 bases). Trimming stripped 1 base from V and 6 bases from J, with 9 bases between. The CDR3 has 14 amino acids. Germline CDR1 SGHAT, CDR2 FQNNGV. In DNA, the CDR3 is TGTGCCAGCAGCTTAGGGGGCTTGTATGAAAAACTGTTTTTT. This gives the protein CASSLGGLYEKLFF.

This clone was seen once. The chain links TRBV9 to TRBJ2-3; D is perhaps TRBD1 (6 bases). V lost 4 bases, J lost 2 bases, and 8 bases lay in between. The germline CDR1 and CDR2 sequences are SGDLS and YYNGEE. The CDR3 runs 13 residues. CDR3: CASSYRVTDTQYF. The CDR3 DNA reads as TGTGCCAGCAGCTACAGGGTCACAGATACGCAGTATTTT.

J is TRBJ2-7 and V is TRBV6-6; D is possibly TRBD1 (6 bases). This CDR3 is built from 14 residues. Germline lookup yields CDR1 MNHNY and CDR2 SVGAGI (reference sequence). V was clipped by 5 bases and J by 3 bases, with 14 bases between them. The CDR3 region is CASSPGTRSYEQYF. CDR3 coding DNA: TGTGCCAGCAGTCCCGGGACAAGAAGCTACGAGCAGTACTTC.